The rows below give T cell receptor beta chains drawn from one sample of a study of T cell changes during pregnancy in multiple sclerosis. Method: immunoSEQ multiplex PCR; TCRdb's copy keeps in-frame clones and lacks some. Among approximately 63,000 clones listed, roughly 91% were seen once. The material sequenced was peripheral blood, taken after pregnancy. These receptors were collected from a female donor in good health, enrolled as a control in a pregnancy study. Each CDR3 is given with its conserved first and last residue. The D gene is left open where the match is weak. Clone size is not always given. Where it is, it says once, few, many or a class for expanded clones.

clone_size | j_call | v_call | d_call | cdr3_aa | cdr3_nt
- | TRBJ2-2 | TRBV4-2 | - | CASSQADTGELFF | TGTGCCAGCAGCCAAGCGGACACCGGGGAGCTGTTTTTT
- | TRBJ1-5 | TRBV27 | - | CASSFQGSNQPQHF | TGTGCCAGCAGTTTCCAGGGAAGCAATCAGCCCCAGCATTTT
- | TRBJ2-7 | TRBV6-5 | - | CASSYSAGSYEQYF | TGTGCCAGCAGTTACTCGGCGGGCTCCTACGAGCAGTACTTC
- | TRBJ1-5 | TRBV19 | - | CASSKRGNQPQHF | TGTGCCAGTAGTAAACGCGGCAATCAGCCCCAGCATTTT
few | TRBJ1-1 | TRBV30 | TRBD1 | CAWRLGDRDFPNTEAFF | TGTGCCTGGAGGTTGGGAGACAGGGATTTCCCCAACACTGAAGCTTTCTTT
- | TRBJ1-2 | TRBV30 | - | CAWSRQGDYYGYTF | TGTGCCTGGAGTCGGCAGGGCGATTACTATGGCTACACCTTC
once | TRBJ2-7 | TRBV18 | - | CASSPTAGTYEQYF | TGTGCCAGCTCACCCACGGCGGGGACCTACGAGCAGTACTTC
- | TRBJ1-2 | TRBV27 | TRBD1 | CASSSRRAGGADGYTF | TGTGCCAGCAGTTCGCGGAGGGCAGGGGGCGCGGATGGCTACACCTTC
- | TRBJ2-7 | TRBV5-1 | - | CASSLGQFYEQYF | TGCGCCAGCAGCTTGGGGCAGTTCTACGAGCAGTACTTC
- | TRBJ2-3 | TRBV11-3 | TRBD1 | CASSLRGGADTQYF | TGTGCCAGCAGCTTAAGAGGGGGCGCAGATACGCAGTATTTT
- | TRBJ1-2 | TRBV5-4 | TRBD1 | CASSYEGALNGYTF | TGTGCCAGCAGCTATGAGGGGGCTCTGAATGGCTACACCTTC
- | TRBJ1-1 | TRBV7-3 | TRBD1 | CASSLLGGSRGYDTEAFF | TGTGCCAGCAGCCTACTGGGGGGCTCCAGGGGGTACGACACTGAAGCTTTCTTT
- | TRBJ2-7 | TRBV4-2 | TRBD1 | CASRGQGLEQYF | TGTGCCAGCCGAGGACAGGGGCTCGAGCAGTACTTC
- | TRBJ2-7 | TRBV6-5 | TRBD1 | CASSRDRGNYEQYF | TGTGCCAGCAGTAGGGACAGGGGGAACTACGAGCAGTACTTC
- | TRBJ1-1 | TRBV10-3 | TRBD1 | CAISPRTGGNNTEAFF | TGTGCCATCAGCCCTCGGACAGGGGGTAACAACACTGAAGCTTTCTTT
- | TRBJ2-1 | TRBV6-1 | TRBD2 | CASSERFLGTSNYNEQFF | TGTGCCAGCAGTGAAAGATTTTTAGGGACTAGCAACTACAATGAGCAGTTCTTC
- | TRBJ2-1 | TRBV29-1 | TRBD2 | CSVGGASGGPSSYNEQFF | TGCAGCGTTGGGGGGGCTAGCGGGGGCCCGAGCTCCTACAATGAGCAGTTCTTC
- | TRBJ2-5 | TRBV6-5 | TRBD1 | CASSLQGEETQYF | TGTGCCAGCAGTCTACAGGGGGAAGAGACCCAGTACTTC
- | TRBJ1-5 | TRBV19 | TRBD1 | CASSLGQGADQPQHF | TGTGCCAGTAGTTTGGGACAGGGGGCCGATCAGCCCCAGCATTTT